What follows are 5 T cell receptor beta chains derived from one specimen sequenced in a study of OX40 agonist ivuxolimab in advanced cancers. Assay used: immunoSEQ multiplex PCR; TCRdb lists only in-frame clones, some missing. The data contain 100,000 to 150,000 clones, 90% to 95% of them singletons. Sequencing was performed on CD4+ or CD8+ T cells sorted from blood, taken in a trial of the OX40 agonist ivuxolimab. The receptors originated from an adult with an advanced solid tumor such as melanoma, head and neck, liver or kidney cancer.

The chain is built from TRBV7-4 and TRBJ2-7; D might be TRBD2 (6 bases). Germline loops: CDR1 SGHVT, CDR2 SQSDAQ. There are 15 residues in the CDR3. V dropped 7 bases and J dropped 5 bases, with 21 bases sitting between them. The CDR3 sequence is CASILIPGLGHEQYF. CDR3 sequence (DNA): TGTGCCAGCATCCTTATACCGGGACTGGGTCACGAGCAGTACTTC.

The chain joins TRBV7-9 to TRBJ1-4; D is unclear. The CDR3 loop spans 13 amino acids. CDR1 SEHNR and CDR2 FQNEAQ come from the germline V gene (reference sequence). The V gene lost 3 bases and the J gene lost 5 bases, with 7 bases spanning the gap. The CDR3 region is CASSFSGNEKLFF. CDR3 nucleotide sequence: TGTGCCAGCAGCTTTTCCGGGAATGAAAAACTGTTTTTT.

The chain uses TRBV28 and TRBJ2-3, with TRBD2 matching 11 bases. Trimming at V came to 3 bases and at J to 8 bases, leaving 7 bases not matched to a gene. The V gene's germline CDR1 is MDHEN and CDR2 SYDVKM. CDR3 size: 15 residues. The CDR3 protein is CASSFASGGQVTQYF. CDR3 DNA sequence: TGTGCCAGCAGTTTCGCTAGCGGGGGGCAAGTTACGCAGTATTTT.

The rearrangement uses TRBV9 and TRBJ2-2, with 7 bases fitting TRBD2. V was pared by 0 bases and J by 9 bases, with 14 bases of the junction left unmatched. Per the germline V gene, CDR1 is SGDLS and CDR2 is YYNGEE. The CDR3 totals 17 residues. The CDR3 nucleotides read TGTGCCAGCAGCGTAGCCCCCCCCGGGGAGGGCGGGAGGGAGCTGTTTTTT. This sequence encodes CASSVAPPGEGGRELFF.

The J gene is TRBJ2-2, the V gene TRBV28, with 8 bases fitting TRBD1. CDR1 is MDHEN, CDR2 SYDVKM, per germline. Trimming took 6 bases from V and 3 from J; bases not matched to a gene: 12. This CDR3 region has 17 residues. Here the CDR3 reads CASSSGQGIPYTGELFF. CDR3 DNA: TGTGCCAGCAGCTCCGGACAGGGCATTCCCTACACCGGGGAGCTGTTTTTT.